This entry concerns a single T cell receptor (beta chain). The antigen remains unidentified. This specimen belongs to a study of radiation and T cells in renal cell carcinoma. Treatment reported: treatment-naive control, cytoreductive nephrectomy. Control tumor donors were a few females and 10 to 12 males, median age roughly 57 years. Germline V gives CDR1 SGHRS, CDR2 YFSETQ. V lost 1 base, J lost 5 bases, and 14 bases lay in between. CDR3 length equals 15 residues. Sequenced by immunoSEQ multiplex PCR; TCRdb stores in-frame clones only, minus some. The sample yields some 15,000 clones, roughly 57% seen once. Notes on the study in general: Irradiated tumors held more dominant CDR3 motifs than control tumors. Sampling covered only 0.9 to 1 g of each tumor.

The rearrangement links TRBV5-1 to TRBJ2-3; no definite D call. Sequencing was performed on tumor tissue, taken from a patient whose treatment was nephrectomy without radiotherapy. This receptor was taken from a man between 35 and 55 years old with renal cell carcinoma. CDR3: CASSLQGVAGDTQYF. CDR3 bases: TGCGCCAGCAGCTTGCAAGGTGTGGCAGGAGATACGCAGTATTTT.